Below, one T cell receptor (beta chain) is given with its context. Antigen: not known. TCRdb passed the reads through MiXCR, listing each CDR3 protein once. The data show a few hundred thousand distinct CDR3 sequences, around 15% seen once. The data were taken from a study of T cell repertoires in cytomegalovirus infection. Study information: The public TCR beta signatures pointed to both CMV infection and matching HLA type.

The germline V gene encodes CDR1 ENHRY and CDR2 SYGVKD. CDR3 size: 12 residues. The V end was cut by 8 bases, the J end by 2 bases, with 10 bases between. Broader study findings: Individuals carrying CMV plus the relevant HLA were identified by cumulative frequency of public TCR beta families. Dominant in the ex vivo response were TCR beta clonotypes restricted by HLA-C and specific for CMV.

The specimen sequenced was PBMCs. The receptor comes from a human donor in good health (CMV status not recorded). Some clones in this sample may be carry-over from other donors' samples. The chain carries TRBV10-3 and TRBJ2-7; possibly TRBD2 for D (5 bases). The CDR3 nucleotides are TGTGCCATCGGGCCGGGGACCTACGAGCAGTACTTC. Amino acids: CAIGPGTYEQYF.